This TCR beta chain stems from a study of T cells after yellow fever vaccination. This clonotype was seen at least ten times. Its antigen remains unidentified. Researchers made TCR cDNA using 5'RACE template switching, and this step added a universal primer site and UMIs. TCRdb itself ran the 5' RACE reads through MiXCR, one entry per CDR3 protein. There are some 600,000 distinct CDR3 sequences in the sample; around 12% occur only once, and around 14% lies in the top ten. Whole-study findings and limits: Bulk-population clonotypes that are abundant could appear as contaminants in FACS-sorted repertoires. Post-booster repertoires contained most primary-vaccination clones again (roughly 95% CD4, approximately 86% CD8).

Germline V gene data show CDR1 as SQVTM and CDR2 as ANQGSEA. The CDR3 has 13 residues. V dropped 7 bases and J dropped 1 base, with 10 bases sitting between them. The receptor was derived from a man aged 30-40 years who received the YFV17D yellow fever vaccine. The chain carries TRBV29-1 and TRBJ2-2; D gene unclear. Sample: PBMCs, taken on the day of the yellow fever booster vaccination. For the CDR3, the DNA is TGCAGCGGGGTTGCGCTGAACACCGGGGAGCTGTTTTTT. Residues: CSGVALNTGELFF.